This entry lists 10 T cell receptor beta chains sequenced from one sample in a study of spatial heterogeneity in lung cancer (dated by TCRdb to the late 2010s). Libraries were built with 5' RACE. TCRdb records NextSeq 500 as the sequencer. TCRdb ran its own pipeline on the public reads, namely fastp trimming at Q25 and MiXCR clone calling, and kept in-frame beta chains. Entries are consolidated by CDR3 protein sequence, retaining the most common genes and DNA. Across this sample there are tens of thousands of distinct CDR3 sequences, with approximately 7.5% seen only once. Together, the top ten hold 8.5% to 10% of the sample. According to the study, the label for this sample's time point signals: blood at routine non-recurrence follow-up after resection. The specimen comprised PBMCs, sampled at follow-up. Receptors were obtained from a male donor with early-stage non-small cell lung cancer.

This clonotype was seen many times. CDR3 sequence: CASSGVSSGNTIYF. The DNA for the CDR3 is TGTGCCAGCAGCGGAGTGAGCTCTGGAAACACCATATATTTT. The rearrangement uses TRBV5-5 and TRBJ1-3; the D is unclear. CDR1 and CDR2 from the germline V gene are SGHKS and YYEKEE (reference sequence). Between the trimmed V and J ends, which lost 4 bases and 0 bases, there was a span of 8 bases. There are 14 residues in the CDR3.

This clonotype was recorded at least ten times. The chain carries TRBV7-8 and TRBJ2-5, with 8 bases identical to TRBD1. J gave up 6 bases and V 8 bases, and 11 bases lay outside the gene matches. The CDR3 spans 14 residues. Germline CDR1 and CDR2: SGHVS and FQNEAQ. The CDR3 reads CASDRDRGGQTQYF. The CDR3 nucleotides read TGTGCCAGCGATAGAGACAGGGGTGGACAGACCCAGTACTTC.

This clonotype was counted ten times or more. This chain uses TRBV3-1 with TRBJ2-2, with a tentative D call TRBD1 (6 bases). V lost 6 bases, J lost 5 bases, and 19 bases lay in between. Germline V CDR1 and CDR2: LGHDT, YNNKEL (reference sequence). The CDR3 runs to 16 residues. CDR3 sequence: CASSLPVGATTGELFF. CDR3 nucleotides: TGTGCCAGCAGTTTACCTGTGGGGGCAACTACCGGGGAGCTGTTTTTT.

About this clonotype: This clone may be a read error of a much larger clone one base away. This chain connects TRBV7-6 to TRBJ2-5; D is perhaps TRBD1 (6 bases). The CDR3 consists of 14 residues. Germline CDR1 reads SGHVS; CDR2 reads FNYEAQ. Between the trimmed V and J ends, which lost 8 bases and 2 bases, there was a span of 15 bases. The CDR3 here is CASACPGTQETQYF. The DNA of the CDR3 is TGTGCCAGCGCCTGTCCAGGGACACAAGAGACCCAGTACTTC.

At least ten counts were recorded for this clonotype. The J gene is TRBJ2-3, the V gene TRBV7-9; possibly TRBD2 for D (6 bases). The V end lost 4 bases, the J end lost 2 bases, and 16 bases lay between the germline ends. Germline lookup yields CDR1 SEHNR and CDR2 FQNEAQ (reference sequence). The CDR3 is 16 amino acids. CDR3 nucleotide sequence: TGTGCCAGCAGCTCCTTAACTACTAGCCTCACAGATACGCAGTATTTT. Its protein product is CASSSLTTSLTDTQYF.

At least ten counts were recorded for this clonotype. The rearrangement links TRBV5-4 to TRBJ2-5; 13 nucleotides line up with TRBD2. With V trimmed by 0 bases and J by 3 bases, 2 bases remained unmatched. Per the germline V gene, CDR1 is SGHNT and CDR2 is YYREEE (reference sequence). The CDR3 sequence is 16 residues long. The chain's CDR3 is CASSLGGLAGKETQYF. The CDR3 DNA reads as TGTGCCAGCAGCTTGGGGGGACTAGCGGGGAAAGAGACCCAGTACTTC.

This clonotype has a count of ten or more. V and J are TRBV7-2 and TRBJ2-1, with 8 bases that match TRBD2. J lost 3 bases, V lost 3 bases, and 4 bases had no gene match. CDR3 length equals 15 residues. Germline V gene data show CDR1 as SGHTA and CDR2 as FQGNSA. The CDR3, as DNA: TGTGCCAGCAGCTTCGGGGGGGGAGACTACAATGAGCAGTTCTTC. Its translation is CASSFGGGDYNEQFF.

This clonotype was seen ten or more times. V gene TRBV7-3 combines with J gene TRBJ2-3; a possible D gene is TRBD2 (6 bases). Trimming cost V 4 bases and J 9 bases, with 14 bases left between them. This CDR3 spans 13 amino acids. Germline CDR1 and CDR2: SGHTA and FQGTGA. The DNA for the CDR3 is TGTGCCAGCAGCTCGCGAGAGGAGGGCACGCAGTATTTT. This sequence encodes CASSSREEGTQYF.

This clonotype was seen repeatedly, ten times or more. The chain recombines TRBV27 with TRBJ2-7, with unresolved D. Germline V CDR1 and CDR2: MNHEY, SMNVEV (reference sequence). V lost 5 bases, J lost 3 bases, and 20 bases lay in between. The CDR3 has 16 amino acids. CDR3 sequence: CASSPLGLRTFYEQYF. In DNA form, the CDR3 reads TGTGCCAGCAGTCCCCTCGGGCTAAGAACTTTCTACGAGCAGTACTTC.

This clonotype was picked up a small number of times. V is TRBV6-1 and J is TRBJ1-2; a possible D gene is TRBD1 (6 bases). Trimming stripped 3 bases from V and 4 bases from J, with 12 bases between. The CDR3 is made up of 14 amino acids. Germline V gives CDR1 MNHNS, CDR2 SASEGT. The CDR3 DNA reads TGTGCCAGCAGTGAGATACAGGGTCTCTATGGCTACACCTTC. Protein sequence: CASSEIQGLYGYTF.